This T cell receptor beta chain is drawn from a study of shared clonotypes between healthy human individuals (dated by TCRdb to the early 2020s). Turning to the overall study: Three men and a couple of women, aged 18 to 49 years, made up the cohort. Per donor, three plates each were used for CD4 naive and CD4 memory, two for CD8 naive, and one for CD8 memory. To estimate repertoire size and how much clonotypes are shared between individuals, the study performed deep sequencing of blood TCR repertoires from roughly five healthy adults. To increase sequencing depth and limit assay-specific biases, different laboratories used diverse techniques to prepare libraries and sequence TCR repertoires. Leukapheresis yielded between about 0.85 and 10 billion PBMCs per donor. Study-wide findings and limitations: Naive subsets generally had larger estimated clonotype richness than memory subsets. Even with the large sequencing depth, rarefaction of the sorted-subset datasets indicated that sequencing was incomplete. Pairwise subsampling led to the expectation that sequencing depth would affect the degree of clonotype sharing among donors. Sampling was limited to blood, and TCR repertoires in tissue likely differ from TCR repertoires in blood. Compared with non-shared clonotypes, clonotypes shared by all four sorted-subset donors had higher generation probabilities. Across a handful of donors, around 5% of naive CD4, roughly 3.5% of naive CD8, roughly 2.2% of memory CD4, and 0.4% to 0.45% of memory CD8 clonotypes were shared. The genetic and exposure-history diversity represented was limited by the small number of donors.

Remarks on this clone: The antigen it recognizes is unknown. Base qualities are not recorded, but no much larger clone differs from it by a single base.

The CDR3 goes from the cysteine to the phenylalanine over 13 residues. The DNA shown is the 39-base CDR3, in frame from base 1. For CDR1 and CDR2, the germline V gene lists MDHEN and SYDVKM. Ends trimmed: V by 5 bases, J by 6 bases; bases unmatched to a gene: 7. Using the deep immunoSEQ assay, multiplex PCR amplified TCR CDR3 regions from genomic DNA. Extracted genomic DNA from each cell subset was distributed evenly across all wells of several immunoSEQ 96-well plates, and each plate was treated as a replicate. For sorted subsets, each replicate PCR was loaded with roughly 200 ng genomic DNA, equivalent to about 30,000 T cell genomes. Purified libraries were quantified with a Qubit 3.0 fluorometer, sized on a Bioanalyzer 2100, and re-quantified with the KAPA Library Quantification kit. Every immunoSEQ 96-well plate was sequenced on a separate single-read 150-cycle Illumina NextSeq 550 flow cell. The paper's data handling went like this. Because the immunoSEQ output held only junctional sequences and lacked quality scores, the filtering could not match the filtering applied to full-length reads. Sequences were annotated with PyIR, a Python wrapper for IgBLAST v1.9, using IMGT germline references to assign V/J genes and CDR3. Reads were filtered out if the reads had weak V/J assignments (E-value above 1e-6), no CDR3, stop codons, out-of-frame junctions, or ambiguous translated residues. A V3J clonotype was defined by an identical inferred V gene, J gene, and CDR3 amino acid sequence. To compute the percentage overlap between repertoires, the number of shared unique clonotypes was divided by the size of the smaller repertoire. Richness of each repertoire was evaluated using RTK rarefaction, the Chao1 estimator, and Recon v2.1 estimates of unobserved clonotypes. Generation probabilities were computed with OLGA for all TCRbeta clonotypes obtained by the gDNA method from several donors. TCRdb took over this immuneACCESS table, retaining in-frame rearrangements with V and J assigned. Such tables are incomplete; in checked studies, under half of the missing clones stem from an unresolved V gene, and the remainder is unexplained. The D gene and trimming were derived from the DNA, and the V and J assignments and clone size from that table. This sample gives about 2.1 million clones in total; about 94% of them show up just once. Of the sample, about 1.7% is held by the ten largest clones.

CD8 naive samples were obtained by positive selection for CCR7 among CD45RO-negative cells, yielding a CD45RA+CCR7+ population from which TemRA cells were excluded. The donors were healthy, HIV-negative adults who had no recently reported acute infections or vaccinations. All donors were Caucasian adults living in Nashville, Tennessee, USA. Blood was obtained by leukapheresis, after which PBMCs were separated by Ficoll-Histopaque density gradient centrifugation and cryopreserved in liquid nitrogen vapor phase. Purity and quantity of every magnetically sorted T cell population were checked by analytical flow cytometry. Each sorted fraction had its genomic DNA isolated and then quantified by UV absorbance on a Nanodrop 2000c.

The clonotype originates from a man between 18 and 29 years old in good health. Some clones in this sample may be carry-over from other donors' samples. Sequencing was carried out using naive CD8+ T cells from PBMCs. Reading the label with the study, this specimen's cell subset or site is: CD45RA+CCR7+. The rearranged chain carries TRBV28 and TRBJ2-7, with TRBD1 matching 7 junction bases. The DNA is as follows: TGTGCCAGCAGTCTGCACAGGGGCGGCGAGCAGTACTTC. Its protein is CASSLHRGGEQYF.